One sample yielded the 30 T cell receptor beta chains listed below, sequenced in a study of CD8 T cells in ankylosing spondylitis. TCRdb reanalysed the 5' RACE reads using MiXCR and keeps one entry per CDR3 protein. This sample has 750,000 to 850,000 distinct CDR3 sequences, with roughly 10% found just once. Antigens of these TCRs are unknown. Study observations and caveats: Seemingly distinctive of ankylosing spondylitis blood was a TCR beta motif formed by eight highly homologous variants.

Sequencing input: blood, either unsorted or a sorted T cell fraction (not recorded which). The receptor source for this set is a male donor with ankylosing spondylitis.

Ten or more counts support this clonotype. This chain links TRBV6-1 with TRBJ1-5; D may be TRBD1 (5 bases). Trimming removed 6 bases from V and 1 base from J, with 13 bases in between. CDR1 and CDR2 from the germline V gene are MNHNS and SASEGT. The CDR3 runs to 15 residues. CDR3 sequence: CASSQGRDSNQPQHF. CDR3 coding DNA: TGTGCCAGCAGCCAGGGACGGGACAGCAATCAGCCCCAGCATTTT.

This chain links TRBV9 with TRBJ2-5, with TRBD2 matching 7 bases. The CDR3 covers 16 residues. J lost 5 bases, V lost 0 bases, and 10 bases had no gene match. Looked up from germline, CDR1 is SGDLS and CDR2 is YYNGEE. The CDR3 bases are TGTGCCAGCAGCGTAGGGTCGAACCTGGGGGGGGAGACCCAGTACTTC. It specifies CASSVGSNLGGETQYF.

This clonotype was recorded a few times. The genes are TRBV5-1 and TRBJ2-1, with TRBD2 matching over 7 bases. The CDR3 has 16 residues. V was clipped by 4 bases and J by 5 bases; unmatched bases: 12. The germline CDR1 and CDR2 sequences are SGHRS and YFSETQ. CDR3 protein: CASSADRLATNNEQFF. CDR3 DNA sequence: TGCGCCAGCAGCGCAGACCGACTAGCAACAAACAATGAGCAGTTCTTC.

This clonotype occurred many times. CDR3 sequence: CASSRTGANYGYTF. The CDR3 bases are TGTGCCAGCAGCAGGACAGGGGCCAACTATGGCTACACCTTC. The chain uses TRBV27 and TRBJ1-2, with 9 bases aligning to TRBD1. With 6 bases clipped from V and 2 bases from J, the junction kept 4 bases outside the gene matches. Germline V lookup: CDR1 MNHEY, CDR2 SMNVEV (reference sequence). This CDR3 spans 14 amino acids.

The chain combines TRBV4-3 with TRBJ2-1; either TRBD1 or TRBD2 may fit D (5 bases each). V was trimmed by 0 bases and J by 2 bases, leaving 11 bases between them. The CDR3 is made up of 16 amino acids. Germline CDR1 is LGHNA and CDR2 is YSLEER. The CDR3 DNA reads as TGCGCCAGCAGCCAAGATGGGGGTTTTACCTACAATGAGCAGTTCTTC. Residues: CASSQDGGFTYNEQFF.

This clonotype has a count of ten or more. V is TRBV29-1 and J is TRBJ2-1; 11 nucleotides match TRBD1. CDR3 length equals 12 residues. With V trimmed by 7 bases and J by 4 bases, 0 bases remained unmatched. Germline V gives CDR1 SQVTM, CDR2 ANQGSEA. The CDR3 nucleotides read TGCAGCGGGGACAGGGGGTACAATGAGCAGTTCTTC. Translation gives CSGDRGYNEQFF.

The J gene is TRBJ1-4, the V gene TRBV6-1; a possible D gene is TRBD1 (6 bases). Germline assignment: CDR1 MNHNS and CDR2 SASEGT. The CDR3 totals 14 residues. V gave up 6 bases and J gave up 13 bases, with 21 bases separating them. The CDR3 region is CASRGGQINLGLFF. The CDR3 region has the DNA TGTGCCAGCAGAGGTGGACAGATAAACTTAGGACTGTTTTTT.

This clonotype was observed a handful of times. V and J are TRBV5-1 and TRBJ2-1; 10 nucleotides agree with TRBD2. This CDR3 region has 16 residues. V trimming: 4 bases; J trimming: 1 base; junction bases outside the gene matches: 5. Germline-derived CDR1 and CDR2 are SGHRS and YFSETQ. CDR3 sequence reads: CASSLLAGASYNEQFF. The CDR3 nucleotides read TGCGCCAGCAGCCTCCTAGCGGGAGCTTCCTACAATGAGCAGTTCTTC.

This clonotype was counted between two and nine times. V is TRBV7-2 and J is TRBJ1-1, with unresolved D. Germline V gene lookup returns CDR1 SGHTA and CDR2 FQGNSA. This CDR3 is built from 13 residues. With 0 bases removed from V and 6 bases from J, the gap between germline ends came to 8 bases. The CDR3 sequence is CASSLAAGSEAFF. CDR3 coding DNA: TGTGCCAGCAGCTTAGCGGCGGGGTCTGAAGCTTTCTTT.

This clonotype has just a few counts. The chain links TRBV5-1 to TRBJ1-1; D remains ambiguous. The V and J ends lost 4 bases and 3 bases respectively, with 13 bases between them. This CDR3 is 14 amino acids long. The germline V gene encodes CDR1 SGHRS and CDR2 YFSETQ. The CDR3 bases are TGCGCCAGCAGCCGTTGGACGGAATACACTGAAGCTTTCTTT. Encoded protein: CASSRWTEYTEAFF.

The CDR3 region is CSASTSGSGTDTQYF. The DNA for the CDR3 is TGCAGTGCTAGTACTAGCGGGAGTGGAACAGATACGCAGTATTTT. The genes are TRBV20-1 and TRBJ2-3; 11 bases align to TRBD2. Germline V gene data show CDR1 as DFQATT and CDR2 as SNEGSKA (reference sequence). J lost 3 bases, V lost 3 bases, and 5 bases had no gene match. The length of the CDR3 is 15 residues.

This chain uses TRBV20-1 with TRBJ2-7; D may match TRBD1 or TRBD2 (6 bases each). Trimming stripped 0 bases from V and 3 bases from J, with 15 bases between. The CDR3 runs to 15 residues. Germline V CDR1 and CDR2: DFQATT, SNEGSKA (reference sequence). CDR3 nucleotide sequence: TGCAGTGCTAGAGATTGGGGGGCTTCCAACTACGAGCAGTACTTC. Protein product: CSARDWGASNYEQYF.

The genes are TRBV24-1 and TRBJ1-3; D not certain. V lost 0 bases and J 0 bases, leaving 20 bases between the germline ends. Germline CDR1 and CDR2: KGHDR and SFDVKD. The CDR3 extends over 20 amino acids. The CDR3 sequence: CATSDLGGQDTPSSGNTIYF. The CDR3, as DNA: TGTGCCACCAGTGATTTGGGCGGTCAGGATACGCCGAGCTCTGGAAACACCATATATTTT.

The CDR3 DNA sequence: TGCAGCGTTGAGGGACTTGAAGCTTTCTTT. This encodes CSVEGLEAFF. The V and J genes are TRBV29-1 and TRBJ1-1; a possible D gene is TRBD1 (5 bases). V was clipped by 3 bases and J by 7 bases, with 6 bases between them. This CDR3 is built from 10 residues. In germline, CDR1 is SQVTM, CDR2 ANQGSEA. The full variable domain, in which reference TRBV29-1 and TRBJ1-1 provide the parts outside the CDR3, is SAVISQKPSRDICQRGTSLTIQCQVDSQVTMMFWYRQQPGQSLTLIATANQGSEATYESGFVIDKFPISRPNLTFSTLTVSNMSPEDSSIYLCSVEGLEAFFGQGTRLTVV.

This clonotype came up many times. V and J are TRBV7-6 and TRBJ2-1; D uncertain. CDR3 length: 15 residues. V lost 5 bases, J lost 1 base, and 12 bases lay in between. Germline values: CDR1 SGHVS, CDR2 FNYEAQ. This CDR3 reads CASSPASLSYNEQFF. The CDR3 bases are TGTGCCAGCAGCCCCGCCTCCCTATCCTACAATGAGCAGTTCTTC.

In its sample, this clonotype was seen a few times. CDR3 in amino acids: CASSQVLPLRTGPRAGELFF. The CDR3 DNA reads TGCGCCAGCAGCCAAGTACTCCCCTTGCGGACCGGGCCCAGGGCCGGGGAGCTGTTTTTT. This sequence joins TRBV4-3 and TRBJ2-2; weak D call: TRBD1 (5 bases). The CDR3 loop spans 20 amino acids. Looked up from germline, CDR1 is LGHNA and CDR2 is YSLEER. The V end lost 1 base, the J end lost 6 bases, and 27 bases lay between the germline ends.

This clonotype was observed a few times. The rearrangement uses TRBV7-2 and TRBJ2-3; D possibly corresponds to TRBD2 (7 bases). The CDR3 totals 15 residues. Germline lookup yields CDR1 SGHTA and CDR2 FQGNSA. Trimming removed 1 base from V and 4 bases from J, with 12 bases in between. The CDR3 is CASSLVAGAADTQYF. Written as DNA, the CDR3 is TGTGCCAGCAGCTTAGTTGCGGGGGCGGCAGATACGCAGTATTTT.

This clonotype has a count of ten or more. The chain employs TRBV29-1 and TRBJ1-1, with unresolved D. Trimming left V 3 bases short and J 1 base short, with 9 bases between. The CDR3 is 13 amino acids. From germline, CDR1 is SQVTM and CDR2 ANQGSEA. The CDR3 loop reads CSVDRGPNTEAFF. The CDR3 region has the DNA TGCAGCGTTGACCGCGGCCCGAACACTGAAGCTTTCTTT.

This clonotype was seen repeatedly, ten times or more. The rearrangement uses TRBV12-3 or TRBV12-4 and TRBJ2-5; possible D gene TRBD2, 6 bases. V lost 4 bases, J lost 2 bases, and 17 bases lay in between. CDR3 length equals 16 residues. The CDR3 sequence is CASSSSRLGKQETQYF. The CDR3 coding sequence is TGTGCCAGCAGTTCATCTCGACTAGGCAAACAAGAGACCCAGTACTTC.

The rearrangement joins TRBV10-3 to TRBJ1-4, with D unresolved. This CDR3 is built from 14 residues. Germline V lookup: CDR1 ENHRY, CDR2 SYGVKD. V lost 2 bases and J 5 bases, leaving 9 bases between the germline ends. This CDR3 is CAISEGPGNEKLFF. CDR3 in DNA: TGTGCCATCAGTGAGGGACCGGGGAATGAAAAACTGTTTTTT.

This clonotype has a handful of counts. V gene TRBV7-9 combines with J gene TRBJ1-2, with 10 positions matching TRBD1. J gave up 8 bases and V 2 bases, and 8 bases lay outside the gene matches. The CDR3 has 15 residues. CDR1 SEHNR and CDR2 FQNEAQ come from the germline V gene (reference sequence). This CDR3 reads CASSLWDRGSYGYTF. The CDR3 DNA follows: TGTGCCAGCAGCTTATGGGACAGGGGTAGTTACGGCTACACCTTC.

This clonotype was seen repeatedly, ten times or more. The chain joins TRBV20-1 to TRBJ2-3; no definite D call. The CDR3 consists of 12 residues. Trimming removed 3 bases from V and 1 base from J, with 5 bases in between. Germline V lookup: CDR1 DFQATT, CDR2 SNEGSKA (reference sequence). The CDR3 sequence: CSASQGTDTQYF. The CDR3 DNA is TGCAGTGCTAGTCAGGGCACAGATACGCAGTATTTT.

Only a few counts were recorded for this clonotype. This rearrangement joins TRBV5-1 to TRBJ2-5; D is perhaps TRBD1 (6 bases). The CDR3 loop spans 15 amino acids. The germline CDR1 and CDR2 sequences are SGHRS and YFSETQ. V shed 0 bases and J shed 1 base, with 10 bases lying between them. DNA of the CDR3: TGCGCCAGCAGCTTGGGGGGGACACTCCAAGAGACCCAGTACTTC. Protein sequence: CASSLGGTLQETQYF.

J is TRBJ2-6 and V is TRBV20-1; 7 positions match TRBD2. This CDR3 has 15 residues. Germline lookup yields CDR1 DFQATT and CDR2 SNEGSKA (reference sequence). Trimming took 1 base from V and 0 from J; bases not matched to a gene: 0. The chain's CDR3 is CSARGGGSGANVLTF. DNA of the CDR3: TGCAGTGCTAGAGGGGGGGGCTCTGGGGCCAACGTCCTGACTTTC.

This clonotype was counted between two and nine times. The V call is TRBV10-3, the J call TRBJ1-1, with 9 positions matching TRBD1. This CDR3 comprises 14 residues. V shed 6 bases, J shed 8 bases, and the junction held 10 bases outside the gene matches. CDR1 and CDR2 from the germline V gene are ENHRY and SYGVKD. CDR3 region: CAIRPGQGREEAFF. In nucleotides, the CDR3 is TGTGCCATCAGACCCGGACAGGGGAGGGAAGAAGCTTTCTTT.

This clonotype showed up many times. The chain recombines TRBV29-1 with TRBJ2-1; 8 bases map to TRBD2. The germline V gene encodes CDR1 SQVTM and CDR2 ANQGSEA. V gave up 6 bases and J gave up 7 bases; unmatched junction bases: 11. There are 14 residues in the CDR3. CDR3 coding DNA: TGCAGCGTCCTCAGCGGGAGAGGGGCAAATGAGCAGTTCTTC. Translation: CSVLSGRGANEQFF.

This clonotype was recorded many times. The J gene is TRBJ2-3, the V gene TRBV29-1; no reliable D call. Germline lookup yields CDR1 SQVTM and CDR2 ANQGSEA. Trimming stripped 5 bases from V and 4 bases from J, with 16 bases between. The CDR3 length is 14 residues. The CDR3 DNA follows: TGCAGCGTTCGTCGAGAGACGGTCCCAGATACGCAGTATTTT. Translated: CSVRRETVPDTQYF.

The rearrangement joins TRBV7-2 to TRBJ2-1; 9 bases are a match to TRBD2. The trim removed 4 bases at V and 3 bases at J, leaving 4 bases unmatched. This CDR3 is built from 15 residues. Germline CDR1 SGHTA, CDR2 FQGNSA. In DNA, the CDR3 is TGTGCCAGCAGCTCTTCTAGCGGGGACTACAATGAGCAGTTCTTC. This gives the protein CASSSSSGDYNEQFF.

V usage is TRBV6-1 and J usage is TRBJ1-5; D not resolved. V was trimmed by 2 bases and J by 5 bases, leaving 10 bases between them. The CDR3 runs 14 residues. Germline V gene lookup returns CDR1 MNHNS and CDR2 SASEGT. This CDR3 reads CASSETGWDQPQHF. CDR3 nucleotides: TGTGCCAGCAGTGAAACGGGTTGGGATCAGCCCCAGCATTTT.

This clonotype came up a few times. The rearrangement links TRBV7-2 to TRBJ2-6, with D hard to call. Germline CDR1 reads SGHTA; CDR2 reads FQGNSA. The CDR3 sequence is 15 residues long. The ends were cut back, 2 bases at V and 2 bases at J, with 7 bases in the middle. The CDR3 coding sequence is TGTGCCAGCAGCTTACTCCGGCCTGGGGCCAACGTCCTGACTTTC. This sequence encodes CASSLLRPGANVLTF.